These 27 T cell receptor beta chains originate from one sample sequenced in a study of blood T cell repertoires in COVID-19. Generated by immunoSEQ multiplex PCR, the TCRdb table keeps only in-frame clones and is missing some. The sample yields about 68,000 clones, roughly three quarters seen once. Sequencing was done on a sample of peripheral blood. Receptors originate from an older woman with acute or convalescent COVID-19.

This clone showed up just once. V and J are TRBV5-4 and TRBJ2-3; 10 bases are shared with TRBD2. The germline V gene has CDR1 SGHNT and CDR2 YYREEE (reference sequence). The CDR3 length is 16 residues. Losses at the gene ends were 0 bases for V and 7 bases for J; bases not matched to a gene: 8. DNA for the CDR3: TGTGCCAGCAGCTTGGCCCAGAGCGGGGGGGACAATACGCAGTATTTT. This codes for CASSLAQSGGDNTQYF. The full variable domain, completed using reference TRBV5-4 and TRBJ2-3, is ETGVTQSPTHLIKTRGQQVTLRCSSQSGHNTVSWYQQALGQGPQFIFQYYREEENGRGNFPPRFSGLQFPNYSSELNVNALELDDSALYLCASSLAQSGGDNTQYFGPGTRLTVL.

The gene calls are TRBV27 and TRBJ2-7, with 8 bases aligning to TRBD2. The ends lost 8 bases at V and 5 bases at J; junction bases unmatched: 8. The germline V gene has CDR1 MNHEY and CDR2 SMNVEV (reference sequence). This CDR3 contains 13 residues. This CDR3 is CASGFRGGNEQYF. DNA for the CDR3: TGTGCCAGCGGGTTTCGGGGGGGAAACGAGCAGTACTTC.

The rearrangement links TRBV5-4 to TRBJ2-7, with 8 bases that match TRBD2. V trimming: 1 base; J trimming: 0 bases; junction bases outside the gene matches: 3. The CDR3 is 15 amino acids. CDR1 and CDR2 from the germline V gene are SGHNT and YYREEE (reference sequence). The CDR3 here is CASSLISGASYEQYF. CDR3 nucleotides: TGTGCCAGCAGCTTGATTAGCGGGGCCTCCTACGAGCAGTACTTC. The variable domain in full, completed from reference TRBV5-4 and TRBJ2-7, reads ETGVTQSPTHLIKTRGQQVTLRCSSQSGHNTVSWYQQALGQGPQFIFQYYREEENGRGNFPPRFSGLQFPNYSSELNVNALELDDSALYLCASSLISGASYEQYFGPGTRLTVT.

This rearrangement joins TRBV19 to TRBJ1-5; D not certain. The V end lost 7 bases, the J end lost 2 bases, and 12 bases lay between the germline ends. Germline V gene sequence: CDR1 LNHDA, CDR2 SQIVND (reference sequence). This CDR3 is 14 amino acids long. CDR3 loop: CASTTRTGNQPQHF. DNA of the CDR3: TGTGCCAGTACCACCAGGACTGGCAATCAGCCCCAGCATTTT.

The chain recombines TRBV29-1 with TRBJ2-5, with a weak D call TRBD1 (5 bases). V dropped 3 bases and J dropped 1 base, with 9 bases sitting between them. Germline values: CDR1 SQVTM, CDR2 ANQGSEA. This CDR3 comprises 13 residues. CDR3 in amino acids: CSVDRGTQETQYF. In DNA form, the CDR3 reads TGCAGCGTTGATAGGGGCACCCAAGAGACCCAGTACTTC.

CDR3 protein: CASSSQGAGANVLTF. For the CDR3, the DNA is TGTGCCAGCAGCTCCCAGGGGGCTGGGGCCAACGTCCTGACTTTC. This rearrangement joins TRBV6-5 to TRBJ2-6, with TRBD1 identical over 7 bases. Per germline, CDR1 MNHEY and CDR2 SVGAGI. This CDR3 is built from 15 residues. Unmatched junction bases numbered 4, after V lost 6 bases and J lost 2 bases.

The CDR3 reads CASRGQPNTEAFF. The CDR3 coding sequence is TGTGCCAGCAGGGGACAGCCGAACACTGAAGCTTTCTTT. The V and J genes are TRBV6-6 and TRBJ1-1, with 7 bases aligning to TRBD1. V was pared by 6 bases and J by 1 base, with 2 bases of the junction left unmatched. Germline loops: CDR1 MNHNY, CDR2 SVGAGI (reference sequence). The CDR3 totals 13 residues.

V usage is TRBV5-6 and J usage is TRBJ1-4; D unresolved. V was shortened by 1 base and J by 10 bases, with 20 bases between the two germline ends. Germline CDR1 is SGHDT and CDR2 is YYEEEE. The CDR3 contains 16 residues. DNA of the CDR3: TGTGCCAGCAGCTTGTGGCGCCCCGGTCCGGGGAGAAAACTGTTTTTT. Translation: CASSLWRPGPGRKLFF.

J is TRBJ2-2 and V is TRBV6-2 or TRBV6-3; 8 bases map to TRBD2. The CDR3 contains 14 residues. The V gene's germline CDR1 is MNHEY and CDR2 SVGEGT. With 6 bases clipped from V and 5 bases from J, the junction kept 5 bases outside the gene matches. CDR3 sequence: CASSPAGETGELFF. The DNA for the CDR3 is TGTGCCAGCAGCCCAGCGGGGGAAACCGGGGAGCTGTTTTTT.

This chain joins TRBV6-5 and TRBJ1-1; tentatively, D is TRBD1 (6 bases). CDR1 and CDR2 (germline): MNHEY, SVGAGI. The CDR3 is made up of 15 amino acids. V lost 0 bases and J 3 bases, leaving 11 bases between the germline ends. The CDR3 DNA is TGTGCCAGCAGTTACTCCCTATACAGGGACACTGAAGCTTTCTTT. Amino acid sequence: CASSYSLYRDTEAFF.

The genes are TRBV6-2 or TRBV6-3 and TRBJ2-5; perhaps TRBD1 as D (6 bases). CDR3 size: 14 residues. Germline-derived CDR1 and CDR2 are MNHEY and SVGEGT. V shed 2 bases and J shed 7 bases, with 14 bases lying between them. In DNA form, the CDR3 reads TGTGCCAGCAGTTACGCCGCAGGCAGGGGGACCCAGTACTTC. Its protein product is CASSYAAGRGTQYF.

The rearrangement joins TRBV3-1 (or the pseudogene TRBV3-2) to TRBJ2-5; TRBD1 matches at 10 bases. The ends lost 4 bases at V and 3 bases at J; junction bases unmatched: 5. The length of the CDR3 is 15 residues. The germline V gene encodes CDR1 LGHDT and CDR2 YNNKEL (reference sequence). CDR3 DNA sequence: TGTGCCAGCAGCCTCTTCGGGACAGGGGAAGAGACCCAGTACTTC. Protein: CASSLFGTGEETQYF.

The chain employs TRBV19 and TRBJ2-1; the D is unclear. Per germline, CDR1 LNHDA and CDR2 SQIVND (reference sequence). The CDR3 runs to 15 residues. V shed 1 base and J shed 5 bases, with 12 bases lying between them. CDR3 residues: CASSIGNWLNNEQFF. The CDR3 DNA sequence: TGTGCCAGTAGTATAGGAAACTGGTTAAACAATGAGCAGTTCTTC.

The chain joins TRBV27 to TRBJ2-3; D possibly corresponds to TRBD1 (6 bases). The CDR3 length is 17 residues. Germline V gene lookup returns CDR1 MNHEY and CDR2 SMNVEV (reference sequence). V dropped 6 bases and J dropped 1 base, with 20 bases sitting between them. CDR3 nucleotide sequence: TGTGCCAGCAGGCCTGATCCGGGACATAGGGGCACAGATACGCAGTATTTT. This sequence encodes CASRPDPGHRGTDTQYF.

The chain joins TRBV2 to TRBJ2-5; the match to TRBD2 covers 14 bases. CDR3 length equals 16 residues. J lost 7 bases, V lost 6 bases, and 10 bases had no gene match. Looked up from germline, CDR1 is SNHLY and CDR2 is FYNNEI. CDR3 sequence reads: CASSPGLAGASGTQYF. CDR3 sequence (DNA): TGTGCCAGCAGCCCGGGACTAGCGGGGGCGAGTGGGACCCAGTACTTC.

The gene calls are TRBV7-6 and TRBJ2-2; D call uncertain. Between the trimmed V and J ends, which lost 8 bases and 3 bases, there was a span of 13 bases. CDR3 length: 14 amino acids. CDR1 and CDR2 (germline): SGHVS, FNYEAQ. The CDR3 is CASLSPPYTGELFF. The CDR3 DNA follows: TGTGCCAGCCTCAGTCCCCCCTACACCGGGGAGCTGTTTTTT.

The V gene is TRBV6-2 or TRBV6-3, the J gene TRBJ1-2; tentatively, D is TRBD1 (6 bases). The CDR3 is made up of 14 amino acids. Trimming removed 2 bases at V and 8 bases at J, with 15 bases between. Germline V gene lookup returns CDR1 MNHEY and CDR2 SVGEGT. CDR3 amino acids: CASSYTPTGGGYTF. CDR3 nucleotides: TGTGCCAGCAGTTACACCCCGACAGGCGGCGGCTACACCTTC.

CDR3 sequence reads: CASRGTGVEAFF. The CDR3 DNA is TGTGCCAGCAGGGGGACAGGGGTAGAAGCTTTCTTT. The rearrangement links TRBV2 to TRBJ1-1; 10 positions agree with TRBD1. The V gene's germline CDR1 is SNHLY and CDR2 FYNNEI. V shed 6 bases and J 8 bases; nucleotides not matched to a gene: 3. The CDR3 contains 12 residues.

Note on this clone: This sample also contains other DNA sequences that code for the same CDR3. The rearrangement joins TRBV12-3 or TRBV12-4 to TRBJ1-4, with D possibly matching TRBD1 (6 bases). Trimming shortened V by 3 bases and J by 8 bases, and 10 bases separated the two germline ends. The CDR3 sequence is 13 residues long. The CDR3 region is CASSLAGVEKLFF. CDR3 bases: TGTGCCAGCAGTTTGGCAGGGGTGGAAAAACTGTTTTTT.

The J gene is TRBJ2-7, the V gene TRBV28; D is uncertain. Germline V lookup: CDR1 MDHEN, CDR2 SYDVKM. Trimming removed 6 bases at V and 4 bases at J, with 10 bases between. This CDR3 contains 12 residues. The CDR3: CASSRTVYEQYF. The CDR3 DNA reads as TGTGCCAGCAGCCGTACAGTTTACGAGCAGTACTTC.

The V and J genes are TRBV27 and TRBJ2-3; 13 bases align to TRBD2. Germline lookup yields CDR1 MNHEY and CDR2 SMNVEV (reference sequence). The CDR3 sequence is 16 residues long. V trimming: 7 bases; J trimming: 6 bases; junction bases outside the gene matches: 10. The CDR3 spells CASTRLAGGPTDTQYF. In DNA form, the CDR3 reads TGTGCCAGCACCAGACTAGCGGGGGGTCCTACGGATACGCAGTATTTT.

This sequence joins TRBV6-5 and TRBJ2-2, with D maybe TRBD2 (5 bases). Trimming stripped 8 bases from V and 4 bases from J, with 14 bases between. Germline lookup yields CDR1 MNHEY and CDR2 SVGAGI. The CDR3 loop spans 14 amino acids. CDR3 residues: CASPPTRGTGELFF. The CDR3 DNA reads as TGTGCCAGCCCTCCCACACGGGGCACCGGGGAGCTGTTTTTT.

This sequence joins TRBV9 and TRBJ2-1; D remains unclear. Germline V gene sequence: CDR1 SGDLS, CDR2 YYNGEE. Deletions cut 1 base from V and 4 bases from J, with 9 bases between. There are 14 residues in the CDR3. The CDR3 sequence: CASSVLGSYNEQFF. The CDR3 DNA sequence: TGTGCCAGCAGCGTACTAGGTTCATACAATGAGCAGTTCTTC.

The V and J genes are TRBV5-1 and TRBJ2-5, with D tentatively TRBD2 (5 bases). Trimming left V 0 bases short and J 6 bases short, with 15 bases between. The CDR3 is made up of 15 amino acids. Germline CDR1 is SGHRS and CDR2 is YFSETQ. CDR3 residues: CASSLADRERQTQYF. In DNA form, the CDR3 reads TGCGCCAGCAGCTTGGCCGATAGGGAGCGCCAGACCCAGTACTTC.

Within the sample, this clone is medium-sized. The chain combines TRBV4-1 with TRBJ1-6; 11 bases are a match to TRBD1. Unmatched junction bases numbered 5, after V lost 0 bases and J lost 10 bases. CDR1 and CDR2 from the germline V gene are MGHRA and YSYEKL. The CDR3 contains 16 residues. The CDR3 DNA reads TGCGCCAGCAGCCAAGATGGGACAGGGGGAGGATCACCCCTCCACTTT. This encodes CASSQDGTGGGSPLHF.

The chain is built from TRBV7-2 and TRBJ1-2; a possible D gene is TRBD1 (5 bases). The V and J ends lost 0 bases and 6 bases respectively, with 17 bases between them. The CDR3 contains 16 residues. Germline assignment: CDR1 SGHTA and CDR2 FQGNSA. The CDR3 loop is CASSLAITQAVDGYTF. In DNA form, the CDR3 reads TGTGCCAGCAGCTTAGCAATTACACAGGCCGTAGATGGCTACACCTTC.

The gene calls are TRBV7-2 and TRBJ2-3, with no clear D. The germline gives CDR1 SGHTA, CDR2 FQGNSA. The CDR3 runs to 13 residues. Trimming removed 2 bases at V and 4 bases at J, with 7 bases between. As DNA, the CDR3 is TGTGCCAGCAGCTTAAATCCCGCAGATACGCAGTATTTT. Its protein product is CASSLNPADTQYF.